A single TCR beta chain is shown here with its context. Antigen: not known. cDNA libraries for TCR beta contained unique molecular identifiers. From the PCR reads, TCRdb called clonotypes with MiXCR, one entry per CDR3 protein. The sample has approximately 730,000 distinct CDR3 sequences, 46% seen once. Germline CDR1 LNHDA, CDR2 SQIVND (reference sequence). The CDR3 totals 15 residues. The sample is drawn from a study of post-analysis software for immune sequencing data. Study in general: Disease trajectories encompassed relapsing-remitting, secondary progressive and progressive-relapsing multiple sclerosis. General study results and limits: Controls showed lower frequencies than patients for 4 or 5 TRBV segments, and TRBV5-6, TRBV5-1 and TRBV20-1 were among these. A significant reduction in normalized Chao1 diversity was observed in multiple sclerosis patients versus controls.

The source of this sequence is a girl aged 5 to 17 with multiple sclerosis. The rearrangement uses TRBV19 and TRBJ2-4; D remains unclear. TRBJ2-7 explains the end of the DNA better; the J call may be wrong. The sample was blood. CDR3 in DNA: TGTGCCAGTAGTATAGGACTCATTAACACCTACGAGCAGTACTTC. This codes for CASSIGLINTYEQYF.